This is a list of T cell receptor beta chains from one sample in a study of tumor-infiltrating lymphocytes in primary liver carcinoma. MiXCR, run by TCRdb on the multiplex PCR reads, gives a single entry per CDR3 protein. The profile shows hundreds of thousands of distinct CDR3 sequences, less than 75% of them singletons. The source material was peripheral blood. The receptors were sampled from a man aged 40-50 years with primary liver carcinoma and hepatitis B virus infection. Each CDR3 is given with its conserved first and last residue. A D gene is named only where the DNA matches it firmly. Clone size is stated in some rows and not others, as once, few, many or a class when expanded.

abundance | j_gene | d_gene | v_gene | CDR3aa | CDR3nt
- | TRBJ1-6 | - | TRBV28 | CASSPTHNSPLHF | TGTGCCAGCAGTCCTACGCATAATTCACCCCTCCACTTT
- | TRBJ2-1 | - | TRBV7-9 | CASSLERGFSYNEQFF | TGTGCCAGCAGCCTAGAGAGGGGGTTCTCCTACAATGAGCAGTTCTTC
few | TRBJ1-2 | - | TRBV10-3 | CAIRSPVSGYTF | TGTGCCATCCGTAGCCCAGTGAGCGGCTACACCTTC
once | TRBJ2-3 | TRBD2 | TRBV5-4 | CASSFGVAGGSSTDTQYF | TGTGCCAGCAGCTTTGGAGTAGCGGGAGGATCTAGCACAGATACGCAGTATTTT
many | TRBJ2-3 | TRBD2 | TRBV11-1 | CASSFRRGGPETDTQYF | TGTGCCAGCAGCTTCCGCCGCGGGGGGCCCGAAACAGATACGCAGTATTTT
once | TRBJ2-7 | - | TRBV4-1 | CASSQGGIRPGKQYF | TGCGCCAGCAGCCAAGGGGGGATTCGTCCGGGAAAGCAGTACTTC
many | TRBJ1-2 | - | TRBV29-1 | CSVEEGRRSYGYTF | TGCAGCGTTGAAGAGGGCCGCAGGTCATACGGCTACACCTTC
- | TRBJ2-1 | TRBD2 | TRBV7-9 | CASSLYLAGYYNEQFF | TGTGCCAGCAGCTTATATTTAGCGGGCTACTACAATGAGCAGTTCTTC
- | TRBJ2-1 | TRBD2 | TRBV11-2 | CASSANRLAGGEQFF | TGTGCCAGCAGCGCCAACAGACTAGCGGGAGGTGAGCAGTTCTTC
- | TRBJ2-1 | - | TRBV11-3 | CASSTSTWSSEQFF | TGTGCCAGCAGTACGTCCACATGGTCTAGTGAGCAGTTCTTC
many | TRBJ2-4 | - | TRBV29-1 | CSVRDTLAKNIQYF | TGCAGCGTCCGGGACACCCTAGCCAAAAACATTCAGTACTTC